Here is one TCR beta chain with its context. Its antigen is undetermined. This CDR3 contains 14 residues. Germline CDR1 is SEHNR and CDR2 is FQNEAQ (reference sequence). V lost 5 bases and J lost 5, with 12 bases in between. This PCR relied on a set of 60 Vbeta primers and 13 Jbeta primers. Clones were sequenced by immunoSEQ multiplex PCR, and TCRdb holds only the in-frame ones, with some missing. The sample contains 150,000 to 200,000 clones, about 80% of which appear only once. The data are from a study of cytomegalovirus exposure and HLA in healthy donors. Donors consisted of healthy bone marrow donors. The study, taken as a whole, reports: Among the CMV-associated chains, a few were confirmed in vitro as specific for CMV antigens. The classifier, whose performance was assessed in both the original and validation cohorts, reportedly diagnosed cytomegalovirus status with high specificity and sensitivity. A later analysis found TCR association rates differed by HLA locus, highest for DRB1 and lowest for HLA-C.

The V call is TRBV7-9, the J call TRBJ2-2; D is unresolved. The clonotype was recovered from a woman aged 18-29 years in good health and CMV-seropositive. Sample: PBMCs. The chain's CDR3 is CASSARDWTGELFF. In nucleotides, the CDR3 is TGTGCCAGCAGCGCCAGAGACTGGACCGGGGAGCTGTTTTTT.